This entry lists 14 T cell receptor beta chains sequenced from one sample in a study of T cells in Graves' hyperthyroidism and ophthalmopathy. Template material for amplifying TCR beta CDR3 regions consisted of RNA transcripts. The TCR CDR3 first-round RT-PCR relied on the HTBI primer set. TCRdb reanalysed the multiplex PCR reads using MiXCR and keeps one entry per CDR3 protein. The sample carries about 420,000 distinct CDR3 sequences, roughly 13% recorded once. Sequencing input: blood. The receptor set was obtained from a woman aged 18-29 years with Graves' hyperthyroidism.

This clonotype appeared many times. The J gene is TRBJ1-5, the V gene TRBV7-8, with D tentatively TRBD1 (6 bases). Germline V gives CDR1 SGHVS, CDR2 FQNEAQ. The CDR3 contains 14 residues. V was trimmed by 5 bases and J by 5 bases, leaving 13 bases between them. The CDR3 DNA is TGTGCCAGCAGCCAACAGGGAATCGATCAGCCCCAGCATTTT. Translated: CASSQQGIDQPQHF. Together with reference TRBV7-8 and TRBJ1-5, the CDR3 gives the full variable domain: GAGVSQSPRYKVAKRGQDVALRCDPISGHVSLFWYQQALGQGPEFLTYFQNEAQLDKSGLPSDRFFAERPEGSVSTLKIQRTQQEDSAVYLCASSQQGIDQPQHFGDGTRLSIL.

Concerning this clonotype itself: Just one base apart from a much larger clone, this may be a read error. CDR3 nucleotides: TGCGCCAGCAGCTTGGCGGAACTAGCGGGAGTTGTTGAGCAGTTCTTC. It specifies CASSLAELAGVVEQFF. This chain uses TRBV5-1 with TRBJ2-1, with TRBD2 matching over 11 bases. CDR3 size: 16 residues. The germline V gene has CDR1 SGHRS and CDR2 YFSETQ. The junction had 8 bases not matched to a gene; V was cut back by 0 bases and J by 9 bases.

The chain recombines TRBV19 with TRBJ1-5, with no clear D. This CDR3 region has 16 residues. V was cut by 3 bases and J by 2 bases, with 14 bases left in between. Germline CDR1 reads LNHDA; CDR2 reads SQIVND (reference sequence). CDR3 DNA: TGTGCCAGTAGTATTTTGGTTGGGGATGGCAATCAGCCCCAGCATTTT. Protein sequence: CASSILVGDGNQPQHF.

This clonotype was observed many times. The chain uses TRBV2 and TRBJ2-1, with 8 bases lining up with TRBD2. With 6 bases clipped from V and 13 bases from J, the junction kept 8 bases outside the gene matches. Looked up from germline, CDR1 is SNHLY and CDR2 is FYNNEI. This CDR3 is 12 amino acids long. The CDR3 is CASSPLAALQFF. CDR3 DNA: TGTGCCAGCAGCCCACTAGCGGCACTTCAGTTCTTC.

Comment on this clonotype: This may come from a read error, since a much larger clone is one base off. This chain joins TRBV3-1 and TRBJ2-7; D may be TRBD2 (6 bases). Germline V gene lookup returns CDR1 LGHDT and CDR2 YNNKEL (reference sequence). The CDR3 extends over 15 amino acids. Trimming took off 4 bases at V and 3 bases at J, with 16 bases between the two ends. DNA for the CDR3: TGTGCCAGCAGCCGGACCCCTAGCGCCGACTACGAGCAGTACTTC. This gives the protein CASSRTPSADYEQYF.

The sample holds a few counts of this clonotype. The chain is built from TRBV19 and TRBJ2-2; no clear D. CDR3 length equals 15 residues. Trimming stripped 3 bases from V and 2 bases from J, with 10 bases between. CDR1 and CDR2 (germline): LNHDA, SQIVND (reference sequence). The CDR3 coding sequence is TGTGCCAGTAGTATGGACGGCCGAAACACCGGGGAGCTGTTTTTT. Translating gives CASSMDGRNTGELFF.

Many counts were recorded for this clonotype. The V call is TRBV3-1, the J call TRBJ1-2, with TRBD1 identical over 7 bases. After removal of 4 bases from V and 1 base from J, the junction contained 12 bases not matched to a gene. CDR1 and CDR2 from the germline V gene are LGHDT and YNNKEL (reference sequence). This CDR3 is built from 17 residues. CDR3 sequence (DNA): TGTGCCAGCAGCCCCTTATTCCGGGACAGCGTTAACTATGGCTACACCTTC. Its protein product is CASSPLFRDSVNYGYTF.

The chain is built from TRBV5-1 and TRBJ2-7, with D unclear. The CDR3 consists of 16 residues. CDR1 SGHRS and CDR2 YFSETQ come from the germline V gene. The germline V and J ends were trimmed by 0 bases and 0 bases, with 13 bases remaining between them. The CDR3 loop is CASSLGGNLGSYEQYF. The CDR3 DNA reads TGCGCCAGCAGCTTGGGAGGAAACCTCGGCTCCTACGAGCAGTACTTC.

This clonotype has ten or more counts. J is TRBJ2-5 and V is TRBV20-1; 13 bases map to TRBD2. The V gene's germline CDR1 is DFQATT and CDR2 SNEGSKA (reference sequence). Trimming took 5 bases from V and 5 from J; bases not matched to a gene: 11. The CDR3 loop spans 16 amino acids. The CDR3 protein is CSAPRTSGSVGETQYF. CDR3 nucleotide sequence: TGCAGTGCTCCACGGACTAGCGGGAGTGTGGGGGAGACCCAGTACTTC.

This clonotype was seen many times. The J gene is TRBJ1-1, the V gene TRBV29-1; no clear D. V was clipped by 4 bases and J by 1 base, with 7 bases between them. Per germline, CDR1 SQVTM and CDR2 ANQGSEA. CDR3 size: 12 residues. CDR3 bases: TGCAGCGTTGCATGGGCGAACACTGAAGCTTTCTTT. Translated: CSVAWANTEAFF.

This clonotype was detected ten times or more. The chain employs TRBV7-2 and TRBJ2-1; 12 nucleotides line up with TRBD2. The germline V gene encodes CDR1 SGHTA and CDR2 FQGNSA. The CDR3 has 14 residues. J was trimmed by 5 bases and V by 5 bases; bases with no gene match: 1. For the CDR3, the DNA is TGTGCCAGCAGCAGGACTAGCGGGAACAATGAGCAGTTCTTC. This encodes CASSRTSGNNEQFF. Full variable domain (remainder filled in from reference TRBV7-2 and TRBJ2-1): GAGVSQSPSNKVTEKGKDVELRCDPISGHTALYWYRQSLGQGLEFLIYFQGNSAPDKSGLPSDRFSAERTGGSVSTLTIQRTQQEDSAVYLCASSRTSGNNEQFFGPGTRLTVL.

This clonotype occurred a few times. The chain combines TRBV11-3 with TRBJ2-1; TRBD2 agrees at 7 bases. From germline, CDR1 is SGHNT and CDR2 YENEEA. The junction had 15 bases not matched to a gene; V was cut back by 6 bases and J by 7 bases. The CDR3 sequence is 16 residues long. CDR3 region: CASSPRVAGVENEQFF. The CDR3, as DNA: TGTGCCAGCAGTCCTAGAGTGGCGGGAGTTGAAAATGAGCAGTTCTTC.

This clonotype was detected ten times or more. The CDR3 region has the DNA TGTGCCAGCAGTCGACAGGCGGGGGAGACCCAGTACTTC. As protein: CASSRQAGETQYF. J is TRBJ2-5 and V is TRBV2, with D tentatively TRBD1 or TRBD2 (6 bases each). CDR1 and CDR2 (germline): SNHLY, FYNNEI. V lost 5 bases and J 5 bases, leaving 12 bases between the germline ends. This CDR3 is built from 13 residues.

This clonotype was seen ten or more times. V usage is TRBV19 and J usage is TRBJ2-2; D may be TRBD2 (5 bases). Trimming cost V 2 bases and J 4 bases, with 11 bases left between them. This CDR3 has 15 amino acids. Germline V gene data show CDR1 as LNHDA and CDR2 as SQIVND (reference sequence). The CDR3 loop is CASSISPSGTGELFF. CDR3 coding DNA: TGTGCCAGTAGTATAAGTCCCAGCGGCACCGGGGAGCTGTTTTTT.